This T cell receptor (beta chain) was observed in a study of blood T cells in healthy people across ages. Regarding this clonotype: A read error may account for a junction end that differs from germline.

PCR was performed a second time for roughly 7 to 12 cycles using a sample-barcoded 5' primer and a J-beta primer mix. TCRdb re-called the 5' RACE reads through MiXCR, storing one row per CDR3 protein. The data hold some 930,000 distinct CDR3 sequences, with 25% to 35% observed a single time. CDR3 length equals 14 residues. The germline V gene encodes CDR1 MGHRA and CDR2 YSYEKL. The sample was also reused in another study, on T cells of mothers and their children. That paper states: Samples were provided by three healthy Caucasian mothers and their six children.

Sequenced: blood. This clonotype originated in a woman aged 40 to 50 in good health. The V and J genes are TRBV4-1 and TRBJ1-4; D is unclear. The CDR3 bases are TGCGCCAGCAGATGGGGTACTACTAATGAAAAACGGTTTTTT. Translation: CASRWGTTNEKRFF.